This TCR beta chain was observed in a study of glioma-infiltrating T cells after dendritic cell vaccination. Libraries were prepared by immunoSEQ multiplex PCR; TCRdb keeps only in-frame clonotypes and omits some of them. This sample has fewer than 75,000 clones, with more than 75% found just once. This CDR3 is built from 15 residues. Losses at the gene ends were 6 bases for V and 5 bases for J; bases not matched to a gene: 12. Germline V gives CDR1 MNHEY, CDR2 SMNVEV (reference sequence). Noted time point: after dendritic cell vaccination, including at tumor progression/relapse. This material consisted of blood, taken after dendritic cell vaccination. The sequence derives from a human donor with glioblastoma. The chain joins TRBV27 to TRBJ2-7; 8 bases match TRBD1. The CDR3 nucleotides are TGTGCCAGCAGAGAGGACAGGGAGTTAGGTAACGAGCAGTACTTC. The encoded protein is CASREDRELGNEQYF.